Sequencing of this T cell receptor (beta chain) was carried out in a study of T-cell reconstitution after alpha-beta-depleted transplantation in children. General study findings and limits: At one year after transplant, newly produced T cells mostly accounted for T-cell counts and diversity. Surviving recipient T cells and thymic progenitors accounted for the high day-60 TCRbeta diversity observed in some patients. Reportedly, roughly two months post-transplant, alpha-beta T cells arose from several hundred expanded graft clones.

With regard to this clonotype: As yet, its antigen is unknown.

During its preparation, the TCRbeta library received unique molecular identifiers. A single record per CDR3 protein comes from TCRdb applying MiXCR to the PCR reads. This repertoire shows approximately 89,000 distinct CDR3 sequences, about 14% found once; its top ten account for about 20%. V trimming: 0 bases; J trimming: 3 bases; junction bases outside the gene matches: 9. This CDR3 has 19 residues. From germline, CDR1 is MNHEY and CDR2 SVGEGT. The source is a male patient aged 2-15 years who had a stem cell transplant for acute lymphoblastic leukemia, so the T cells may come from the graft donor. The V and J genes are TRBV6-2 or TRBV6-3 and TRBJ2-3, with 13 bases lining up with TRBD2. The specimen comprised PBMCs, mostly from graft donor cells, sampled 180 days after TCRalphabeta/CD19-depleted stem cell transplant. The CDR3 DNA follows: TGTGCCAGCAGTTACTCGACTAGCGGGGGGTCTGAAGCAACAGATACGCAGTATTTT. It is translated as CASSYSTSGGSEATDTQYF.